The 20 T cell receptor beta chains below come from one sample, sequenced in a study of blood T cell repertoires in COVID-19. Sequencing was performed with immunoSEQ multiplex PCR; in TCRdb, only in-frame clones are kept and a portion is missing. The table lists around 29,000 clones, around four fifths of them singletons, with almost 8% in the top ten. Sequenced sample: peripheral blood. These receptor sequences come from a woman aged 65 to 85 with active or convalescent COVID-19.

This clone has a single count. The chain recombines TRBV3-1 (or the pseudogene TRBV3-2) with TRBJ1-2; D perhaps matches TRBD1 (6 bases). Trimming cost V 4 bases and J 10 bases, with 13 bases left between them. Germline V gene sequence: CDR1 LGHDT, CDR2 YNNKEL (reference sequence). This CDR3 comprises 12 residues. This chain's CDR3 is CASSRNRVTYTF. The CDR3 bases are TGTGCCAGCAGCCGGAACAGGGTGACCTACACCTTC.

This clone was counted once. This chain joins TRBV2 and TRBJ1-5, with 7 nucleotides matching TRBD1. The CDR3 contains 20 residues. Trimming cost V 0 bases and J 0 bases; bases outside gene matches: 14. Germline V gene lookup returns CDR1 SNHLY and CDR2 FYNNEI. This CDR3 is CASSEAGRGVDLYSNQPQHF. CDR3 coding DNA: TGTGCCAGCAGTGAAGCGGGCAGGGGGGTTGACCTTTATAGCAATCAGCCCCAGCATTTT.

The genes are TRBV5-1 and TRBJ2-2; a weak D match, TRBD2 (6 bases). This CDR3 contains 18 residues. Germline CDR1 SGHRS, CDR2 YFSETQ. Trimming took 0 bases from V and 0 from J, leaving 15 bases between them. Here the CDR3 DNA reads TGCGCCAGCAGCTTGGATGCGACGGGCGGGACGAACACCGGGGAGCTGTTTTTT. Translated: CASSLDATGGTNTGELFF.

The rearrangement joins TRBV27 to TRBJ2-1; possibly TRBD1 for D (5 bases). Trimming took off 6 bases at V and 0 bases at J, with 12 bases between the two ends. Germline loops: CDR1 MNHEY, CDR2 SMNVEV (reference sequence). The CDR3 runs to 15 residues. CDR3 sequence: CASRVVGDSYNEQFF. The CDR3 DNA reads as TGTGCCAGCAGGGTGGTAGGGGACTCCTACAATGAGCAGTTCTTC.

The V and J genes are TRBV6-6 and TRBJ1-6, with D tentatively TRBD1 (6 bases). Germline values: CDR1 MNHNY, CDR2 SVGAGI (reference sequence). Trimming left V 2 bases short and J 7 bases short, with 12 bases between. This CDR3 has 15 amino acids. This chain's CDR3 is CASSYTTGPNSPLHF. For the CDR3, the DNA is TGTGCCAGCAGTTACACGACAGGTCCAAATTCACCCCTCCACTTT.

The chain is built from TRBV28 and TRBJ1-5; D remains unclear. The CDR3 runs to 14 residues. Between the trimmed V and J ends, which lost 6 bases and 0 bases, there was a span of 9 bases. Germline assignment: CDR1 MDHEN and CDR2 SYDVKM. In nucleotides, the CDR3 is TGTGCCAGCAGGGCGGGTTATAGCAATCAGCCCCAGCATTTT. Protein sequence: CASRAGYSNQPQHF.

The chain is built from TRBV5-6 and TRBJ1-1, with D maybe TRBD1 (6 bases). Germline V gives CDR1 SGHDT, CDR2 YYEEEE. The ends were cut back, 2 bases at V and 0 bases at J, with 8 bases in the middle. The CDR3 totals 14 residues. The CDR3 nucleotides are TGTGCCAGCAGCTTCCCAGGGGTGAACACTGAAGCTTTCTTT. Its protein is CASSFPGVNTEAFF.

This clone occurred a few times. The CDR3 protein is CASRGFTGDENTEAFF. The CDR3 DNA reads as TGTGCCAGCCGGGGGTTTACAGGGGATGAGAACACTGAAGCTTTCTTT. The chain carries TRBV28 and TRBJ1-1, with TRBD1 identical over 7 bases. The germline V gene has CDR1 MDHEN and CDR2 SYDVKM. V was pared by 8 bases and J by 1 base, with 13 bases of the junction left unmatched. The CDR3 extends over 16 amino acids.

This rearrangement joins TRBV5-1 to TRBJ1-6, with 7 bases lining up with TRBD1. Germline assignment: CDR1 SGHRS and CDR2 YFSETQ. The CDR3 contains 16 residues. V shed 0 bases and J 10 bases; nucleotides not matched to a gene: 10. The CDR3 loop reads CASSLETGTPGSPLHF. The CDR3 region has the DNA TGCGCCAGCAGCTTGGAGACAGGGACCCCGGGGTCACCCCTCCACTTT.

This clone was counted only a few times. V is TRBV5-4 and J is TRBJ2-1, with D maybe TRBD2 (7 bases). Deletions cut 4 bases from V and 7 bases from J, with 24 bases between. The length of the CDR3 is 17 residues. The germline V gene encodes CDR1 SGHNT and CDR2 YYREEE (reference sequence). The CDR3 sequence: CASSPRLAGGGGNEQFF. CDR3 in DNA: TGTGCCAGCAGCCCGCGACTAGCCGGAGGGGGGGGGAATGAGCAGTTCTTC.

The rearrangement joins TRBV2 to TRBJ1-2; the D gene is possibly TRBD1 (5 bases). The CDR3 sequence is 14 residues long. Germline V gene lookup returns CDR1 SNHLY and CDR2 FYNNEI. V was cut by 6 bases and J by 4 bases, with 15 bases left in between. In nucleotides, the CDR3 is TGTGCCAGCAGCCAGGGAGGGAGGCTCTATGGCTACACCTTC. Its protein is CASSQGGRLYGYTF.

The genes are TRBV7-9 and TRBJ2-5; TRBD2 matches 10 bases. Germline assignment: CDR1 SEHNR and CDR2 FQNEAQ (reference sequence). Trimming removed 4 bases from V and 2 bases from J; junction bases left unmatched: 4. CDR3 size: 15 residues. The CDR3 DNA sequence: TGTGCCAGCAGCTCCGGACTAGCGGAACAAGAGACCCAGTACTTC. Translating it yields CASSSGLAEQETQYF.

Worth noting for this clone: The junction departs from the called germline gene at one end, perhaps through a read error. CDR3 loop: CASSPSGSSEQYF. The CDR3 nucleotides are TGTGCCAGCAGCCCATCAGGGTCCTCCGAGCAGTACTTC. V is TRBV7-9 and J is TRBJ2-7; the D gene is possibly TRBD1 (5 bases). Germline V CDR1 and CDR2: SEHNR, FQNEAQ (reference sequence). This CDR3 spans 13 amino acids.

This clone was recorded a few times. The gene calls are TRBV28 and TRBJ1-4; no clear D. Per the germline V gene, CDR1 is MDHEN and CDR2 is SYDVKM. There are 11 residues in the CDR3. The germline V and J ends were trimmed by 3 bases and 7 bases, with 3 bases remaining between them. The CDR3 DNA sequence: TGTGCCAGCAGTTTTCGTGAAAAACTGTTTTTT. It is translated as CASSFREKLFF.

CDR3 nucleotides: TGTGCCAGCAGCCGCTCAGGCAGGTATCGCACAGATACGCAGTATTTT. This translates into CASSRSGRYRTDTQYF. The chain is built from TRBV7-9 and TRBJ2-3, with D hard to call. The germline V gene encodes CDR1 SEHNR and CDR2 FQNEAQ (reference sequence). V was pared by 5 bases and J by 1 base, with 16 bases between. The CDR3 runs to 16 residues.

The V and J genes are TRBV29-1 and TRBJ1-2; D might be TRBD1 (6 bases). The CDR3 is 11 amino acids. Germline V gene data show CDR1 as SQVTM and CDR2 as ANQGSEA. V was trimmed by 6 bases and J by 7 bases, leaving 12 bases between them. The DNA of the CDR3 is TGCAGCGTGCGGCAGGGGCTTGGCTACACCTTC. Its protein is CSVRQGLGYTF.

V usage is TRBV15 and J usage is TRBJ2-3; the D gene is possibly TRBD2 (5 bases). Trimming pared 1 base from V and 2 bases from J, leaving 7 bases between. CDR1 and CDR2 (germline): LNHNV, YYDKDF (reference sequence). This CDR3 spans 14 amino acids. The CDR3, as DNA: TGTGCCACCAGCAGAGGGGGAGACACAGATACGCAGTATTTT. It codes for CATSRGGDTDTQYF.

V usage is TRBV28 and J usage is TRBJ2-3; D is undetermined. The CDR3 has 12 residues. V was pared by 6 bases and J by 0 bases, with 4 bases between. Per germline, CDR1 MDHEN and CDR2 SYDVKM. The CDR3 region is CASSRSTDTQYF. The CDR3 DNA follows: TGTGCCAGCAGCAGAAGCACAGATACGCAGTATTTT. Based on the CDR3 plus reference TRBV28 and TRBJ2-3, the full variable domain is DVKVTQSSRYLVKRTGEKVFLECVQDMDHENMFWYRQDPGLGLRLIYFSYDVKMKEKGDIPEGYSVSREKKERFSLILESASTNQTSMYLCASSRSTDTQYFGPGTRLTVL.

The CDR3 sequence is CASSSIQGSYGYTF. Written as DNA, the CDR3 is TGCGCCAGCAGCTCCATACAGGGGAGCTATGGCTACACCTTC. This sequence joins TRBV5-1 and TRBJ1-2, with 7 nucleotides matching TRBD1. The CDR3 is made up of 14 amino acids. CDR1 is SGHRS, CDR2 YFSETQ, per germline. Trimming removed 3 bases from V and 4 bases from J; junction bases left unmatched: 6.

V usage is TRBV6-2 or TRBV6-3 and J usage is TRBJ2-1, with TRBD1 matching over 8 bases. This CDR3 contains 16 residues. CDR1 and CDR2 (germline): MNHEY, SVGEGT. J gave up 5 bases and V 4 bases, and 10 bases lay outside the gene matches. CDR3 sequence (DNA): TGTGCCAGCAGTTTTATGCCGGGACAGGTAAACAATGAGCAGTTCTTC. Amino acid sequence: CASSFMPGQVNNEQFF.